These T cell receptor beta chains were read from a single sample in a study of T cells in Graves' hyperthyroidism and ophthalmopathy. TCRdb analysed the multiplex PCR reads with MiXCR anew, one entry per CDR3 protein. The sample has around 340,000 distinct CDR3 sequences, over 20% seen once. The specimen sequenced was blood. These receptors all come from a woman aged 50 to 65 with Graves' hyperthyroidism. The CDR3 runs from the conserved cysteine through the conserved F or W. The D gene is left open where the match is weak. Clone size is shown for a subset of rows, as once, few, many or a class of expanded clone.

TRBV28,TRBJ2-1,many,TRBD2,TGTGCCAGCAGTGAGAGGGCTAGCGGGAGGAAGGGTGAGCAGTTCTTC,CASSERASGRKGEQFF
TRBV18,TRBJ2-2,few,TRBD2,TGTGCCAGTCTCACCCTGGCTAGCGGCACCGGGGAGCTGTTTTTT,CASLTLASGTGELFF
TRBV2,TRBJ2-5,many,TRBD2,TGTGCCAGCAGTGGGACTAGGGAGTACTTC,CASSGTREYF
TRBV6-5,TRBJ1-2,.,.,TGTGCCAGCAGTTACTCGCTGGAAGGCTATGGCTACACCTTC,CASSYSLEGYGYTF
TRBV19,TRBJ1-5,many,.,TGTGCCAGTAGTCTCGGCAGGGTCAATAGCAATCAGCCCCAGCATTTT,CASSLGRVNSNQPQHF
TRBV5-1,TRBJ1-1,.,.,TGCGCCAGCAGCTATCCCGGCGGTGAAGCTTTCTTT,CASSYPGGEAFF
TRBV19,TRBJ2-2,few,.,TGTGCCAGTAGTCCTCTCAGGGTCACCGGGGAGCTGTTTTTT,CASSPLRVTGELFF
TRBV20-1,TRBJ1-1,.,.,TGCAGTGCTAGAGGTGGGGGTAGGACTGAAGCTTTCTTT,CSARGGGRTEAFF
TRBV10-1,TRBJ2-1,few,.,TGCGCCAGCAGTGAAGGGACTTCCCCCTACAATGAGCAGTTCTTC,CASSEGTSPYNEQFF
TRBV5-1,TRBJ2-7,once,.,TGCGCCAGCAGCCTCGGCCCGGCGACCGGCGAGCAGTACTTC,CASSLGPATGEQYF
TRBV24-1,TRBJ2-3,few,.,TGTGCCACCAGTGATTTTAGTCGGCGCGCAGATACGCAGTATTTT,CATSDFSRRADTQYF
TRBV7-9,TRBJ2-2,many,.,TGTGCCAGCAGCCCTCAGTCCGGGGAGCTGTTTTTT,CASSPQSGELFF
TRBV30,TRBJ2-2,.,.,TGTGCCTGGAATAGGCAGCTTAACACCGGGGAGCTGTTTTTT,CAWNRQLNTGELFF
TRBV5-1,TRBJ2-1,.,.,TGCGCCAGCAGCTTGGTTGGGGGACCTTACAATGAGCAGTTCTTC,CASSLVGGPYNEQFF
TRBV11-1,TRBJ2-7,many,TRBD1,TGTGCCAGCAGCTCAAACAGGGGAACGGCCGAGCAGTACTTC,CASSSNRGTAEQYF
TRBV6-1,TRBJ1-4,.,.,TGTGCCAGCTGTGACAGACTCAATGAAAAACTGTTTTTT,CASCDRLNEKLFF
TRBV20-1,TRBJ2-7,.,TRBD2,TGCAGTGCTGCTAGCGGGAAGACCTACGAGCAGTACTTC,CSAASGKTYEQYF
TRBV12-3/TRBV12-4,TRBJ1-2,.,TRBD1,TGTGCCAGCAGTTTAGACGGGACAGGTAACTATGGCTACACCTTC,CASSLDGTGNYGYTF
TRBV9,TRBJ2-7,.,.,TGTGCCAGCAGCGTAGTAGCGGCGGAATTCTACGAGCAGTACTTC,CASSVVAAEFYEQYF
TRBV7-3,TRBJ1-1,many,.,TGTGCCAGCAGCTTAGGAGGAGGCTGGGATACTGAAGCTTTCTTT,CASSLGGGWDTEAFF
TRBV6-1,TRBJ2-7,many,TRBD2,TGTGCCAGCAGCTCCCCTAGCGGGAGGATCAACGAGCAGTACTTC,CASSSPSGRINEQYF
TRBV20-1,TRBJ1-4,.,.,TGCAGTGCTAGGGGCACAGGGCGAACTAATGAAAAACTGTTTTTT,CSARGTGRTNEKLFF
TRBV29-1,TRBJ1-1,many,TRBD1,TGCAGCGTTCAGGACAGGAAGAACACTGAAGCTTTCTTT,CSVQDRKNTEAFF
TRBV2,TRBJ1-1,many,.,TGTGCCAGCCTCAAACGGGACTCACGAGGGAACACTGAAGCTTTCTTT,CASLKRDSRGNTEAFF
TRBV20-1,TRBJ1-2,.,TRBD1,TGCAGTGCTAGGGACAGGGGGTTTGATGGCTACACCTTC,CSARDRGFDGYTF
TRBV5-1,TRBJ2-7,many,TRBD1,TGCGCCAGCAGGGGCGACAGGGGCCGGAGCTCCTACGAGCAGTACTTC,CASRGDRGRSSYEQYF
TRBV2,TRBJ1-5,.,.,TGTGCCAGCCGTGCCGAGGCGGGGGTTAGCAATCAGCCCCAGCATTTT,CASRAEAGVSNQPQHF
TRBV2,TRBJ1-1,.,TRBD1,TGTGCCAGCAGGGGGGGAGGGGGCGCGTTCTCCGAAGCTTTCTTT,CASRGGGGAFSEAFF
TRBV6-1,TRBJ1-5,many,.,TGTGCCAGCAGTTCTGGAAAGAGCAATCAGCCCCAGCATTTT,CASSSGKSNQPQHF
TRBV12-3/TRBV12-4,TRBJ1-5,once,.,TGTGCCAGCAGTCTAGATAGCGGCCCGACGGTTCCCCAGCATTTT,CASSLDSGPTVPQHF
TRBV7-2,TRBJ2-7,many,TRBD1,TGTGCCAGCAGCTTAGGTGACAGGGGCTACGAGCAGTACTTC,CASSLGDRGYEQYF
TRBV20-1,TRBJ1-4,many,.,TGCAGTGCTGTCCTAGCGGGGCGGACTAATGAAAAACTGTTTTTT,CSAVLAGRTNEKLFF
TRBV7-9,TRBJ2-3,.,.,TGTGCCAGCAGCCCCAGGGAGGTCACGGATACGCAGTATTTT,CASSPREVTDTQYF
TRBV28,TRBJ2-1,.,.,TGTGCCAGCAGTTTAAGCAGCGCTGGCTACAATGATCAGTTCTTC,CASSLSSAGYNDQFF
TRBV7-3,TRBJ2-2,.,TRBD2,TGTGCCAGCAGCTTAACGGGGCGGGCTAGCGGGACCGGGGAGCTGTTTTTT,CASSLTGRASGTGELFF
TRBV12-3/TRBV12-4,TRBJ2-3,many,TRBD2,TGTGCCAGCAGTTCACGACTAGCCACAGATACGCAGTATTTT,CASSSRLATDTQYF
TRBV18,TRBJ2-7,.,.,TGTGCCAGCTCTCAACCGGGGGTCGAGCAGTACTTC,CASSQPGVEQYF
TRBV20-1,TRBJ2-2,.,.,TGCAGTGTTAGCGGAACGAACACCGGGGAGCTGTTTTTT,CSVSGTNTGELFF
TRBV7-6,TRBJ1-1,few,.,TGTGCCAGCAGCTCCAGGGATGCAGTAGCTTTCTTT,CASSSRDAVAFF
TRBV28,TRBJ2-2,.,.,TGTGCCAGCAGAGCGATCTGGGGCGCCGGGGAGCTGTTTTTT,CASRAIWGAGELFF
TRBV7-6,TRBJ1-5,.,.,TGTGCCAGCAGCCCCCAGGGAGGGACACTTAGCAATCAGCCCCAGCATTTT,CASSPQGGTLSNQPQHF
TRBV30,TRBJ1-1,.,.,TGTGCCTGGAGTGTCGGAGGGTCGGGGACTGAAGCTTTCTTT,CAWSVGGSGTEAFF
TRBV15,TRBJ2-5,few,.,TGTGCCACCAGATCACCGGACTCTTTAGAGACCCAGTACTTC,CATRSPDSLETQYF
TRBV5-1,TRBJ2-3,many,.,TGCGCCAGCAGCTCTGAACAGGGTTTCGTCGCAGATACGCAGTATTTT,CASSSEQGFVADTQYF
TRBV12-3/TRBV12-4,TRBJ2-1,.,.,TGTGCCAGCAGTTTCCCAATATACAATGAGCAGTTCTTC,CASSFPIYNEQFF
TRBV7-2,TRBJ1-4,many,TRBD1,TGTGCCAGCAGCTTAAGATGGCAGGGGGCGCGGTACGGGGAAAAACTGTTTTTT,CASSLRWQGARYGEKLFF
TRBV25-1,TRBJ2-4,few,.,TGTGCCAGCAGTGTCTGGGGTACGGGAGACAAAAACATTCAGTACTTC,CASSVWGTGDKNIQYF
TRBV12-3/TRBV12-4,TRBJ2-5,.,.,TGTGCCAGCATCAAAGGGGGGGCTGAGACCCAGTACTTC,CASIKGGAETQYF
TRBV24-1,TRBJ2-7,.,.,TGTGCCACCAGTGATTTAGACAGACAGCAGTACTTC,CATSDLDRQQYF